This T cell receptor beta chain was found in a study of OX40 agonist ivuxolimab in advanced cancers. General observations from the study: The antigen specificity of the peripheral T cells (those that were expanded) was not determined.

To note about this clone: The target antigen is unknown.

TCRdb's copy holds only in-frame clones and misses some; the assay was immunoSEQ multiplex PCR. The table has over 65,000 clones, about 88% seen once. Germline-derived CDR1 and CDR2 are ENHRY and SYGVKD. CDR3 length: 13 residues. The V gene end was trimmed by 9 bases and the J gene end by 10 bases; junction bases not matched to a gene: 9. This TCR came from an adult with an advanced solid tumor such as melanoma, head and neck, liver or kidney cancer. V usage is TRBV10-3 and J usage is TRBJ2-1; 10 bases line up with TRBD1. The sequencing here drew on CD4+ or CD8+ T cells sorted from blood, taken in a trial of the OX40 agonist ivuxolimab. CDR3 in DNA: TGTGCCATTGGGGGGGGACAGGGGACCGAGCAGTTCTTC. Translated: CAIGGGQGTEQFF.